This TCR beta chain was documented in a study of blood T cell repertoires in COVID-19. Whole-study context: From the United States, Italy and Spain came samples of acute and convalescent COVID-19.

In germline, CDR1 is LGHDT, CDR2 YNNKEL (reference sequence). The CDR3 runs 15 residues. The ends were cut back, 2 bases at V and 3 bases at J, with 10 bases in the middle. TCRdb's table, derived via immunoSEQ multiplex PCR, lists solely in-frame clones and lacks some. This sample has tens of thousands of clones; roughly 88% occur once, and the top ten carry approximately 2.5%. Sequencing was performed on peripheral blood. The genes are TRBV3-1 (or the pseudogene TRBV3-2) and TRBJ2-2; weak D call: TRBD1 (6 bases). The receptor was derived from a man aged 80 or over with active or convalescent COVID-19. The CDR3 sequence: CASSQQGKYTGELFF. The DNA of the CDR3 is TGTGCCAGCAGCCAACAGGGGAAATACACCGGGGAGCTGTTTTTT.